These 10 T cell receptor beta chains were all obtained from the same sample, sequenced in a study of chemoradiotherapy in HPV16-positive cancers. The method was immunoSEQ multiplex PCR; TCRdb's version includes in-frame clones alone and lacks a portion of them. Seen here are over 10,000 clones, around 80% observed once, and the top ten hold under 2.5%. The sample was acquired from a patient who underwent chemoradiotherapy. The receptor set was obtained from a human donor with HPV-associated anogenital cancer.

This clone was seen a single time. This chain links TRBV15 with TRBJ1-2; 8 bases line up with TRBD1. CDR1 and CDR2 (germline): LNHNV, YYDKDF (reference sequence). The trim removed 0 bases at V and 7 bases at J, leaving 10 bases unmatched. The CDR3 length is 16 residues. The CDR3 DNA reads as TGTGCCACCAGCAGAGATCTCCCAGGGGGCGGGGGTGGCTACACCTTC. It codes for CATSRDLPGGGGGYTF.

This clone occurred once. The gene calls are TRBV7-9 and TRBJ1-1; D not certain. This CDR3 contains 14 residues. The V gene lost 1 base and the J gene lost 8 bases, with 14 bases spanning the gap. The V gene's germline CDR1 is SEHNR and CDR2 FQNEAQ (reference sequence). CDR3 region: CASSLVGGGYEAFF. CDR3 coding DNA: TGTGCCAGCAGCTTAGTTGGTGGTGGGTACGAAGCTTTCTTT.

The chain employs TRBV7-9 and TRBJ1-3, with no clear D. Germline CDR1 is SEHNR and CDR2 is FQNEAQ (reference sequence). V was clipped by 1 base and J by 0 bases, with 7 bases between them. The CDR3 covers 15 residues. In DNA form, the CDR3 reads TGTGCCAGCAGCTTAGGCCCAAGCTCTGGAAACACCATATATTTT. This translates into CASSLGPSSGNTIYF. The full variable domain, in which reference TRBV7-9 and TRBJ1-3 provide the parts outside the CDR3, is DTGVSQNPRHKITKRGQNVTFRCDPISEHNRLYWYRQTLGQGPEFLTYFQNEAQLEKSRLLSDRFSAERPKGSFSTLEIQRTEQGDSAMYLCASSLGPSSGNTIYFGEGSWLTVV.

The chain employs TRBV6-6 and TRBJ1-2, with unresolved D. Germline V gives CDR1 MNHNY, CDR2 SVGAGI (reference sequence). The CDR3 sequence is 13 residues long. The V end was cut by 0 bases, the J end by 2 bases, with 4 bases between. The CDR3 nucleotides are TGTGCCAGCAGTTACTCATTCAACTATGGCTACACCTTC. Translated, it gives CASSYSFNYGYTF.

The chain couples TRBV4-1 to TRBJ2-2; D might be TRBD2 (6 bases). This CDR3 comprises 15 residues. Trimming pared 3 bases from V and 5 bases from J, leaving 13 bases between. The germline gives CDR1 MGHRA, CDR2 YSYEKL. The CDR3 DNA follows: TGCGCCAGCAGCCAGATGGGGGGTCGGACCGGGGAGCTGTTTTTT. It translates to CASSQMGGRTGELFF.

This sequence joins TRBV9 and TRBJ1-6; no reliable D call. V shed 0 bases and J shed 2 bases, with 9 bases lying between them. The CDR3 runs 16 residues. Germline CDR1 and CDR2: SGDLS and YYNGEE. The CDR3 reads CASSVVENPYNSPLHF. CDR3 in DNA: TGTGCCAGCAGCGTAGTAGAAAACCCCTATAATTCACCCCTCCACTTT.

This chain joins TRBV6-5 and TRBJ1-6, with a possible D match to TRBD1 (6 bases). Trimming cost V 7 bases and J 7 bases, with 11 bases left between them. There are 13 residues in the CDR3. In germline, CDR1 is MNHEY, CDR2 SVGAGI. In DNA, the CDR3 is TGTGCCAGCACCAACAGGGAGAATTCACCCCTCCACTTT. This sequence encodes CASTNRENSPLHF.

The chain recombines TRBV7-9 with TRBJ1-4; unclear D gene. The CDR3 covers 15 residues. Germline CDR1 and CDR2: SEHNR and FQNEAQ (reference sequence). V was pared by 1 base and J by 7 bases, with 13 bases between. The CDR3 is CASSLDSSRSEKLFF. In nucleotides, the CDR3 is TGTGCCAGCAGCTTAGACAGCTCACGAAGTGAAAAACTGTTTTTT.

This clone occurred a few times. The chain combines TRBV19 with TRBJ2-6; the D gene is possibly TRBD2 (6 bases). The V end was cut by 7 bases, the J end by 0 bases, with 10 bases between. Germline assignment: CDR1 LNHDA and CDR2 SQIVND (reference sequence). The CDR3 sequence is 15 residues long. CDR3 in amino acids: CASNGGDSGANVLTF. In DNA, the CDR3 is TGTGCCAGTAATGGAGGGGACTCTGGGGCCAACGTCCTGACTTTC.

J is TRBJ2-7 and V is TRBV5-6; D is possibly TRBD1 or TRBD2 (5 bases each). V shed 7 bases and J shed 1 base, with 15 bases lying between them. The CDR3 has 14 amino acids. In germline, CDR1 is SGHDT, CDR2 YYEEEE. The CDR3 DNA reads TGTGCCAGCGGACTTGGCAGGGATTCCTACGAGCAGTACTTC. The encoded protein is CASGLGRDSYEQYF.